A selection of T cell receptor beta chains follows, all from one sample in a study of T-cell memory formation after mild COVID-19. One entry per CDR3 protein, called by TCRdb with MiXCR from the 5' RACE reads. The data hold more than 350,000 distinct CDR3 sequences, with under 25% observed a single time. Sequenced material: PBMCs or a T cell subset sorted from them (not recorded which). Every receptor here comes from an adult woman who had mild COVID-19 (a few samples of this study predate the infection). Cell type and time point are not known. Each CDR3 is given with its conserved first and last residue. The order of the fields is J gene, V gene, clone size, D gene, CDR3 length, CDR3 DNA, CDR3 protein. The D gene is left open where the match is weak. Part of the rows lack a size; the others show once, few, many or a class for expanded clones.

TRBJ2-7	TRBV5-1	NA	NA	18	TGCGCCAGCAGCTTGGCCGGGATGTGGGACACCCCCCACTACGAGCAGTACTTC	CASSLAGMWDTPHYEQYF
TRBJ2-7	TRBV27	few	NA	15	TGTGCCAGCAGTTTATCAATGATAGCTTCCTACGAGCAGTACTTC	CASSLSMIASYEQYF
TRBJ2-1	TRBV28	NA	TRBD2	15	TGTGCCAGCAGCACTACTACTAGCGGGAGGAATGAGCAGTTCTTC	CASSTTTSGRNEQFF
TRBJ1-1	TRBV3-1	NA	NA	14	TGTGCCAGCAGCCAAGCTAACGGCCAGGGAGAAGCTTTCTTT	CASSQANGQGEAFF
TRBJ2-1	TRBV7-3	NA	TRBD2	15	TGTGCCAGCAGCTTGACGACTAGCGGGGGCGGGGAGCAGTTCTTC	CASSLTTSGGGEQFF
TRBJ2-7	TRBV29-1	NA	NA	14	TGCAGCGTTGAAGAAGAGGGCCGTTCCTACGAGCAGTACTTC	CSVEEEGRSYEQYF
TRBJ2-1	TRBV30	NA	TRBD2	13	TGTGCCTGGAGTCGGGGGGGAAGGAATGAGCAGTTCTTC	CAWSRGGRNEQFF
TRBJ2-7	TRBV10-3	NA	TRBD2	14	TGTGCCATCAGTGGGACTAGCGGGAGGTACGAGCAGTACTTC	CAISGTSGRYEQYF
TRBJ1-1	TRBV29-1	NA	NA	8	TGCAGCGTCCCTGAAGCTTTCTTT	CSVPEAFF
TRBJ2-6	TRBV4-1	NA	TRBD1	17	TGCGCCAGCAGCCGGATGGGACAGGGCTCTGGGGCCAACGTCCTGACTTTC	CASSRMGQGSGANVLTF
TRBJ1-2	TRBV29-1	NA	NA	14	TGCAGCGTGGGCACTTTGGCCGGGACCATGGGCTACACCTTC	CSVGTLAGTMGYTF
TRBJ1-5	TRBV6-2/TRBV6-3	NA	NA	14	TGTGCCAGCAGAAGACGGGGGGGCAATCAGCCCCAGCATTTT	CASRRRGGNQPQHF
TRBJ2-2	TRBV12-3/TRBV12-4	few	TRBD1	15	TGTGCCAGCAGTCCACTGGACAGGGATGCCGGGGAGCTGTTTTTT	CASSPLDRDAGELFF
TRBJ2-1	TRBV15	few	TRBD2	16	TGTGCCACCAGCAGAGATCCGGGACTAGCGGGCAATGAGCAGTTCTTC	CATSRDPGLAGNEQFF
TRBJ2-1	TRBV7-8	NA	NA	15	TGTGCCAGCACTCTCGTTTGGGGAAGCGTCAATGAGCAGTTCTTC	CASTLVWGSVNEQFF
TRBJ2-7	TRBV3-1	NA	NA	17	TGTGCCAGCAGCCAAGGGGGTCGGGGGATGCTTTCGTACGAGCAGTACTTC	CASSQGGRGMLSYEQYF
TRBJ1-5	TRBV2	few	NA	13	TGTGCCAGCAGTGACGGTTACAATCAGCCCCAGCATTTT	CASSDGYNQPQHF
TRBJ1-2	TRBV30	NA	TRBD1	14	TGTGCCTGGAGTGTTACAGGGGTGGCCTATGGCTACACCTTC	CAWSVTGVAYGYTF
TRBJ1-4	TRBV7-9	many	TRBD1	15	TGTGCCAGCAGCTTCGCCGGGACAGGGAATGAAAAACTGTTTTTT	CASSFAGTGNEKLFF
TRBJ2-5	TRBV6-5	few	TRBD2	15	TGTGCCAGCAGTTACTCGACTAGCCTCCAAGAGACCCAGTACTTC	CASSYSTSLQETQYF
TRBJ2-1	TRBV7-9	few	TRBD2	17	TGTGCCAGCAGCCCCGGGACTAGCGGGGGCCCTTACAATGAGCAGTTCTTC	CASSPGTSGGPYNEQFF
TRBJ2-1	TRBV4-1	NA	TRBD1	15	TGCGCCAGCAGCCCTATGACAGGGTTCTACAATGAGCAGTTCTTC	CASSPMTGFYNEQFF
TRBJ1-3	TRBV20-1	few	NA	14	TGCAGTGCTAGGGCCGGACGATCTGGAAACACCATATATTTT	CSARAGRSGNTIYF
TRBJ2-3	TRBV4-2	NA	NA	17	TGTGCCAGCAGCCAGTCCGGGAGCGGAGAAGGCACAGATACGCAGTATTTT	CASSQSGSGEGTDTQYF
TRBJ2-5	TRBV3-1	few	NA	13	TGTGCCAGCAGCCACCCCGACAGGGAGACCCAGTACTTC	CASSHPDRETQYF
TRBJ2-3	TRBV29-1	NA	NA	14	TGCAGCGTTGAAGATTCTGTAGCCACAGATACGCAGTATTTT	CSVEDSVATDTQYF
TRBJ2-7	TRBV12-3/TRBV12-4	few	TRBD2	16	TGTGCCAGCAGTCTGGGACTAGCGGGGGGAGTCGACGAGCAGTACTTC	CASSLGLAGGVDEQYF
TRBJ2-7	TRBV24-1	NA	TRBD2	16	TGTGCCACCAGTGATTCTAGCGGGGGCTTTAACGACGAGCAGTACTTC	CATSDSSGGFNDEQYF
TRBJ1-1	TRBV7-8	NA	NA	16	TGTGCCAGCAGCCACTTAGATACAGGAAAGAACACTGAAGCTTTCTTT	CASSHLDTGKNTEAFF
TRBJ2-7	TRBV7-9	NA	TRBD1	15	TGTGCCAGCAGCTTTGCGGGACAGGCCTCCTACGAGCAGTACTTC	CASSFAGQASYEQYF
TRBJ2-1	TRBV7-3	NA	TRBD2	15	TGTGCCAGCAGCTCGACTAGCGGGAGTGGGAATGAGCAGTTCTTC	CASSSTSGSGNEQFF
TRBJ1-3	TRBV5-1	few	NA	13	TGCGCCAGCAGCTCCCCTACTGGAAACACCATATATTTT	CASSSPTGNTIYF
TRBJ2-2	TRBV24-1	NA	NA	13	TGTGCCACCACGGGGCAGTACACCGGGGAGCTGTTTTTT	CATTGQYTGELFF
TRBJ2-7	TRBV19	NA	TRBD1	16	TGTGCCAGTAGTTCTAAACCCGGGACAGTTTCCTACGAGCAGTACTTC	CASSSKPGTVSYEQYF
TRBJ2-3	TRBV6-1	NA	NA	15	TGTGCCAGCAGTACCGAGGGGGTGAGCACAGATACGCAGTATTTT	CASSTEGVSTDTQYF
TRBJ2-1	TRBV15	many	NA	16	TGTGCCACCAGCACCCCCTCCTCCTCACAATACAATGAGCAGTTCTTC	CATSTPSSSQYNEQFF
TRBJ2-1	TRBV7-9	many	NA	16	TGTGCCAGCAGCTTAGCATTGGCGTCAGCCTACAATGAGCAGTTCTTC	CASSLALASAYNEQFF
TRBJ2-7	TRBV27	NA	TRBD2	14	TGTGCCAGCAGTTCACTAGCGGGCTATTACGAGCAGTACTTC	CASSSLAGYYEQYF
TRBJ1-1	TRBV30	NA	NA	14	TGTGCCTGGAGTGTACTGGGGGCGAGGGCTGAAGCTTTCTTT	CAWSVLGARAEAFF
TRBJ2-3	TRBV20-1	NA	TRBD2	16	TGCAGTGCTAGTCCCAGGACTAGCGGGGTCACAGATACGCAGTATTTT	CSASPRTSGVTDTQYF
TRBJ2-7	TRBV7-2	few	TRBD2	14	TGTGCCAGCAGCCGGCGGACTAGCGGGTACGAGCAGTACTTC	CASSRRTSGYEQYF
TRBJ1-1	TRBV18	NA	NA	15	TGTGCCAGCTCATCAACACTAGGGAAGGACACTGAAGCTTTCTTT	CASSSTLGKDTEAFF
TRBJ2-6	TRBV6-2/TRBV6-3	many	NA	16	TGTGCCAGCAGTTACTCGGGGCCTCCTGGGGCCAACGTCCTGACTTTC	CASSYSGPPGANVLTF
TRBJ2-7	TRBV11-2	NA	NA	14	TGTGCCAGCAGCTTTTCTGACCCTACGGCAGAGCAGTACTTC	CASSFSDPTAEQYF
TRBJ1-4	TRBV24-1	NA	TRBD1	19	TGTGCCACCAGTGATTTTGGACAGGGGGCGAGAACAACTAATGAAAAACTGTTTTTT	CATSDFGQGARTTNEKLFF
TRBJ2-5	TRBV12-3/TRBV12-4	NA	TRBD2	15	TGTGCCAGCAGTTTGACTAGCGGACGGTACGGGACCCAGTACTTC	CASSLTSGRYGTQYF
TRBJ1-1	TRBV4-1	few	NA	13	TGCGCCAGCAGCCAAGGCCATAACACTGAAGCTTTCTTT	CASSQGHNTEAFF
TRBJ2-5	TRBV5-1	many	NA	14	TGTGCTAGCAGCTTAGGTGGAAGACAAGAGACCCAGTACTTC	CASSLGGRQETQYF
TRBJ2-5	TRBV6-5	few	TRBD1	13	TGTGCCACCTCGACAGGGCTTCGGGAGACCCAGTACTTC	CATSTGLRETQYF
TRBJ1-4	TRBV4-1	NA	NA	14	TGCGCCAGCAGCCACCTAGGGCCCCCTGAAAAACTGTTTTTT	CASSHLGPPEKLFF
TRBJ1-6	TRBV30	few	NA	15	TGTGCCTGGAGTGTATTCGGCAGTTCCAATTCACCCCTCCACTTT	CAWSVFGSSNSPLHF
TRBJ1-1	TRBV7-9	NA	NA	13	TGTGCCAGCAGCGTAGGCCCCTCGACTGAAGCTTTCTTT	CASSVGPSTEAFF
TRBJ2-2	TRBV28	NA	NA	18	TGTGCCAGCAGTTTTCTTGGGACTGGACAGTTGAACACCGGGGAGCTGTTTTTT	CASSFLGTGQLNTGELFF
TRBJ1-5	TRBV19	few	NA	16	TGTGCCAGTAGTCCCCGGGGAGGGGTATCAAATCAGCCCCAGCATTTT	CASSPRGGVSNQPQHF
TRBJ2-7	TRBV12-3/TRBV12-4	few	TRBD1	16	TGTGCCAGCGCCTGGCCGACCGGGACAGGGGACTACGAGCAGTACTTC	CASAWPTGTGDYEQYF
TRBJ2-2	TRBV12-3/TRBV12-4	many	NA	17	TGTGCCAGCAGTTTAAGGCGGAGCTTGTCGAACACCGGGGAGCTGTTTTTT	CASSLRRSLSNTGELFF
TRBJ1-2	TRBV20-1	few	NA	16	TGCAGTGCTAGAGCGCTCTCTGGGGGGCTAAACTATGGCTACACCTTC	CSARALSGGLNYGYTF
TRBJ2-2	TRBV7-8	NA	NA	15	TGTGCCAGCAGCTTACAGAGGGGTGCGGCCGGGGAGCTGTTTTTT	CASSLQRGAAGELFF
TRBJ2-1	TRBV12-5	NA	NA	13	TGTGCTAGTGGTTTGGTATCTGGAAGGGAGCAGTTCTTC	CASGLVSGREQFF